Below are 27 T cell receptor beta chains sequenced from a single sample in a study of T cell changes during pregnancy in multiple sclerosis. TCRdb keeps only in-frame clones here, not all; method: immunoSEQ multiplex PCR. The table records tens of thousands of clones, about 88% of them present only once. Here the sequenced sample was CD4+ T cells from peripheral blood mononuclear cells, taken in the first trimester of pregnancy. These receptors were collected from a female donor with multiple sclerosis, enrolled in a pregnancy study.

The chain couples TRBV5-1 to TRBJ2-2; TRBD1 matches at 7 bases. Germline values: CDR1 SGHRS, CDR2 YFSETQ. CDR3 length equals 13 residues. V was pared by 4 bases and J by 6 bases, with 3 bases of the junction left unmatched. In DNA, the CDR3 is TGCGCCAGCAGCAACAGGGGAGCCGGGGAGCTGTTTTTT. This sequence encodes CASSNRGAGELFF. The full variable domain, rest sourced from reference TRBV5-1 and TRBJ2-2, is KAGVTQTPRYLIKTRGQQVTLSCSPISGHRSVSWYQQTPGQGLQFLFEYFSETQRNKGNFPGRFSGRQFSNSRSEMNVSTLELGDSALYLCASSNRGAGELFFGEGSRLTVL.

V is TRBV7-6 and J is TRBJ1-3, with TRBD1 matching 7 bases. The ends lost 5 bases at V and 4 bases at J; junction bases unmatched: 5. The CDR3 consists of 14 residues. The germline V gene has CDR1 SGHVS and CDR2 FNYEAQ. The CDR3 nucleotides are TGTGCCAGCAGCCAGGGACAGCAAGGAAACACCATATATTTT. It yields the protein CASSQGQQGNTIYF.

The chain joins TRBV15 to TRBJ2-3; TRBD2 matches 7 bases. This CDR3 is built from 13 residues. Germline CDR1 reads LNHNV; CDR2 reads YYDKDF (reference sequence). V gave up 2 bases and J gave up 7 bases; unmatched junction bases: 3. The CDR3 here is CATSRPGGNTQYF. CDR3 coding DNA: TGTGCCACCAGCAGACCGGGGGGAAATACGCAGTATTTT.

The chain combines TRBV28 with TRBJ2-7; D unclear. Trimming took 3 bases from V and 0 from J, leaving 9 bases between them. The CDR3 contains 14 residues. The germline CDR1 and CDR2 sequences are MDHEN and SYDVKM. The CDR3 coding sequence is TGTGCCAGCAGTTTTTCACACAACTCCTACGAGCAGTACTTC. Translation gives CASSFSHNSYEQYF.

The gene calls are TRBV5-1 and TRBJ1-5, with 10 bases aligning to TRBD1. The J segment lost 3 bases and the V segment lost 3 bases, leaving 3 bases of the junction unmatched. The CDR3 spans 15 residues. Germline assignment: CDR1 SGHRS and CDR2 YFSETQ. The DNA for the CDR3 is TGCGCCAGCAGCTCGACAGGGGGCTTCAATCAGCCCCAGCATTTT. This gives the protein CASSSTGGFNQPQHF. The full variable domain, rest sourced from reference TRBV5-1 and TRBJ1-5, is KAGVTQTPRYLIKTRGQQVTLSCSPISGHRSVSWYQQTPGQGLQFLFEYFSETQRNKGNFPGRFSGRQFSNSRSEMNVSTLELGDSALYLCASSSTGGFNQPQHFGDGTRLSIL.

V is TRBV27 and J is TRBJ2-3, with D possibly matching TRBD1 (6 bases). With 8 bases removed from V and 0 bases from J, the gap between germline ends came to 9 bases. The CDR3 consists of 13 residues. The germline gives CDR1 MNHEY, CDR2 SMNVEV (reference sequence). The CDR3 bases are TGTGCCAGCGGGGGCCGGAGCACAGATACGCAGTATTTT. Protein sequence: CASGGRSTDTQYF.

In its sample, this clone was seen a few times. V usage is TRBV5-1 and J usage is TRBJ1-3; D call uncertain. The CDR3 contains 15 residues. Trimming pared 5 bases from V and 0 bases from J, leaving 12 bases between. Germline V gene lookup returns CDR1 SGHRS and CDR2 YFSETQ. For the CDR3, the DNA is TGCGCCAGCAGTCAGAGAGGGAACTCTGGAAACACCATATATTTT. Its translation: CASSQRGNSGNTIYF.

Only a few counts were recorded for this clone. The chain is built from TRBV6-5 and TRBJ1-1; 11 bases are a match to TRBD1. Germline V gene sequence: CDR1 MNHEY, CDR2 SVGAGI. Trimming cost V 7 bases and J 1 base; bases outside gene matches: 5. The length of the CDR3 is 15 residues. CDR3 DNA sequence: TGTGCCAGCATTAGGACAGGGGGCGGGAACACTGAAGCTTTCTTT. Translation: CASIRTGGGNTEAFF.

This clone was detected only once. The rearrangement joins TRBV12-2 to TRBJ1-1. TRBV12-2 is flagged as a pseudogene. The CDR3 extends over 14 amino acids. Here the CDR3 reads CASRSKVGGARAFF. The CDR3, as DNA: TGTGCAAGTCGCTCTAAAGTAGGGGGGGCTCGAGCTTTCTTT.

The rearrangement uses TRBV10-3 and TRBJ2-6; a weak D match, TRBD2 (6 bases). Trimming shortened V by 5 bases and J by 4 bases, and 15 bases separated the two germline ends. CDR3 length: 16 residues. CDR1 is ENHRY and CDR2 is SYGVKD in the germline V gene. The chain's CDR3 is CAISPTVAGGANVLTF. Written as DNA, the CDR3 is TGTGCCATCAGTCCCACGGTCGCGGGGGGGGCCAACGTCCTGACTTTC.

This clone appeared once. The rearrangement joins TRBV5-6 to TRBJ2-7; 8 bases agree with TRBD1. This CDR3 comprises 16 residues. Germline CDR1 and CDR2: SGHDT and YYEEEE. V trimming: 4 bases; J trimming: 3 bases; junction bases outside the gene matches: 12. CDR3 sequence reads: CASSSPDRGLLYEQYF. The CDR3 bases are TGTGCCAGCAGCAGCCCCGACAGGGGTTTACTCTACGAGCAGTACTTC.

The chain combines TRBV27 with TRBJ1-2; possibly TRBD1 for D (5 bases). The CDR3 loop spans 14 amino acids. The V and J ends lost 4 bases and 1 base respectively, with 10 bases between them. Germline CDR1 and CDR2: MNHEY and SMNVEV (reference sequence). The CDR3 nucleotides are TGTGCCAGCAGTTCCGACAGACTTAACTATGGCTACACCTTC. Its translation: CASSSDRLNYGYTF.

The chain carries TRBV18 and TRBJ2-2; TRBD1 agrees at 7 bases. Germline assignment: CDR1 KGHSH and CDR2 LQKENI. The CDR3 extends over 13 amino acids. V was pared by 5 bases and J by 4 bases, with 1 base of the junction left unmatched. Here the CDR3 DNA reads TGTGCCAGCTCAGGGACAGCCACCGGGGAGCTGTTTTTT. This codes for CASSGTATGELFF.

The J gene is TRBJ1-2, the V gene TRBV2, with a possible D match to TRBD1 (5 bases). CDR1 SNHLY and CDR2 FYNNEI come from the germline V gene. With 7 bases removed from V and 5 bases from J, the gap between germline ends came to 23 bases. This CDR3 has 16 residues. In nucleotides, the CDR3 is TGTGCCAGCATTCCATTGGTGTGGGGGGAAGAGTATGGCTACACCTTC. Amino acids: CASIPLVWGEEYGYTF.

The chain has TRBV11-2 and TRBJ2-5; D is perhaps TRBD1 (5 bases). V lost 0 bases and J 4 bases, leaving 9 bases between the germline ends. CDR1 and CDR2 (germline): SGHAT, FQNNGV. CDR3 length: 14 residues. CDR3 residues: CASSLDPRGETQYF. DNA for the CDR3: TGTGCCAGCAGCTTAGATCCAAGGGGAGAGACCCAGTACTTC.

This clone was observed a few times. The J gene is TRBJ2-2, the V gene TRBV6-5; no clear D. Trimming took off 6 bases at V and 1 base at J, with 12 bases between the two ends. The CDR3 runs 15 residues. Germline loops: CDR1 MNHEY, CDR2 SVGAGI. Written as DNA, the CDR3 is TGTGCCAGCAGGGTTGCTAGGATGAACACCGGGGAGCTGTTTTTT. Translation: CASRVARMNTGELFF.

This chain connects TRBV7-2 to TRBJ1-5, with 10 nucleotides matching TRBD1. The CDR3 has 14 amino acids. V trimming: 5 bases; J trimming: 7 bases; junction bases outside the gene matches: 5. Per germline, CDR1 SGHTA and CDR2 FQGNSA. For the CDR3, the DNA is TGTGCCAGCAGCCCGGACAGGGGGGGGCAGCCCCAGCATTTT. Its translation: CASSPDRGGQPQHF.

The V call is TRBV7-2, the J call TRBJ2-7; the D gene is possibly TRBD2 (6 bases). Trimming cost V 7 bases and J 3 bases, with 16 bases left between them. Germline V gives CDR1 SGHTA, CDR2 FQGNSA. The CDR3 has 14 amino acids. The CDR3 bases are TGTGCCAGCACCGTCTCGGGGGTCCGCTACGAGCAGTACTTC. This translates into CASTVSGVRYEQYF.

The chain joins TRBV27 to TRBJ2-3; 10 bases fit TRBD2. J lost 2 bases, V lost 4 bases, and 6 bases had no gene match. CDR3 length: 16 amino acids. CDR1 and CDR2 from the germline V gene are MNHEY and SMNVEV (reference sequence). The CDR3 loop is CASSSPLAGYTDTQYF. CDR3 nucleotides: TGTGCCAGCAGTTCCCCACTAGCGGGGTACACAGATACGCAGTATTTT.

This clone appeared once. This chain joins TRBV6-1 and TRBJ1-1, with a tentative D call TRBD1 (6 bases). The CDR3 has 16 residues. V lost 4 bases to trimming and J lost 3 bases, with 18 bases between them. Germline CDR1 and CDR2: MNHNS and SASEGT. The CDR3 bases are TGTGCCAGCAGTGGGGGCAGGGGAATTTGGGACACTGAAGCTTTCTTT. Translated: CASSGGRGIWDTEAFF.

CDR3 DNA: TGTGCCAGCAGCTACCACCGCGAGCAGTACTTC. It yields the protein CASSYHREQYF. V gene TRBV28 combines with J gene TRBJ2-7; D unresolved. Looked up from germline, CDR1 is MDHEN and CDR2 is SYDVKM. The CDR3 totals 11 residues. The germline V and J ends were trimmed by 6 bases and 6 bases, with 9 bases remaining between them.

The chain carries TRBV7-9 and TRBJ1-1; D possibly corresponds to TRBD1 (6 bases). V lost 1 base, J lost 1 base, and 10 bases lay in between. This CDR3 contains 15 residues. From germline, CDR1 is SEHNR and CDR2 FQNEAQ (reference sequence). The CDR3 DNA sequence: TGTGCCAGCAGCTTAGAGGGGGGGCGGAACACTGAAGCTTTCTTT. This sequence encodes CASSLEGGRNTEAFF.

CDR3 sequence (DNA): TGTGCCATCAGTGATCCGGCAGGGATATCTGGAAACACCATATATTTT. Protein sequence: CAISDPAGISGNTIYF. The chain joins TRBV10-3 to TRBJ1-3; D is possibly TRBD1 (5 bases). Germline CDR1 reads ENHRY; CDR2 reads SYGVKD. The CDR3 runs to 16 residues. V dropped 3 bases and J dropped 1 base, with 13 bases sitting between them.

The genes are TRBV9 and TRBJ1-3; D remains unclear. Per germline, CDR1 SGDLS and CDR2 YYNGEE. Trimming took off 1 base at V and 3 bases at J, with 8 bases between the two ends. The CDR3 covers 14 residues. CDR3 sequence (DNA): TGTGCCAGCAGCGTATCAGGAGGTGGAAACACCATATATTTT. Its translation: CASSVSGGGNTIYF. Together with reference TRBV9 and TRBJ1-3, the CDR3 gives the full variable domain: DSGVTQTPKHLITATGQRVTLRCSPRSGDLSVYWYQQSLDQGLQFLIQYYNGEERAKGNILERFSAQQFPDLHSELNLSSLELGDSALYFCASSVSGGGNTIYFGEGSWLTVV.

The rearrangement uses TRBV12-1 and TRBJ2-7; the D call in the table, TRBD1, was not verified against the DNA. TRBV12-1 is reported as a pseudogene. This CDR3 comprises 14 residues. This CDR3 reads CASSPDRGYYEQYF. DNA of the CDR3: TGTGCCAGCAGCCCGGACAGGGGCTACTACGAGCAGTACTTC.

The rearrangement joins TRBV6-1 to TRBJ1-1; D is uncertain. In germline, CDR1 is MNHNS, CDR2 SASEGT. This CDR3 comprises 15 residues. V gave up 6 bases and J gave up 2 bases, with 16 bases separating them. CDR3 amino acids: CASSNPLRGNTEAFF. The DNA for the CDR3 is TGTGCCAGCAGCAATCCTCTCCGCGGAAACACTGAAGCTTTCTTT.

The V and J genes are TRBV6-1 and TRBJ1-1, with D perhaps matching TRBD1 (6 bases). Trimming took 7 bases from V and 5 from J, leaving 20 bases between them. The CDR3 loop spans 15 amino acids. Germline V gene lookup returns CDR1 MNHNS and CDR2 SASEGT. The chain's CDR3 is CASTNRVGLSTEAFF. In DNA, the CDR3 is TGTGCCAGCACTAACAGGGTGGGGTTAAGTACTGAAGCTTTCTTT.